This is a list of T cell receptor beta chains from one sample in a study of CD8+CD57+ T cells in acquired aplastic anemia. TCRdb reprocessed the reads via MiXCR and lists one record per CDR3 protein. The sample consists of approximately 58,000 distinct CDR3 sequences, around 57% of them appearing once. Sequencing was performed on sorted CD4+, CD8+, or CD8+CD57+ T cells (not recorded which) from PBMCs. The receptors derive from a human donor with aplastic anemia. Each CDR3 is given with its conserved first and last residue. A D gene is named only where the DNA matches it firmly. Clone size appears in some rows only: once, few, many, or a class for an expanded clone.

J | V | D | size | CDR3 | DNA
TRBJ1-6 | TRBV10-3 | . | . | CAISGRADSIHSPLHF | TGTGCCATCAGCGGTAGGGCCGATTCTATCCATTCACCCCTCCACTTT
TRBJ1-4 | TRBV27 | . | many | CASSFRETNEKLFF | TGTGCCAGCAGTTTTAGGGAGACTAATGAAAAACTGTTTTTT
TRBJ1-1 | TRBV5-4 | . | many | CASSFSILDSKMNTEAFF | TGTGCCAGCAGCTTTTCCATCCTGGACAGTAAAATGAACACTGAAGCTTTCTTT
TRBJ2-3 | TRBV6-4 | TRBD2 | . | CASRGRERYTQYF | TGTGCCAGCAGAGGGCGGGAGCGGTATACGCAGTATTTT
TRBJ1-2 | TRBV19 | TRBD1 | once | CASSNSQGVNGYTF | TGTGCCAGTAGTAACTCACAGGGGGTCAATGGCTACACCTTC
TRBJ2-1 | TRBV9 | TRBD2 | . | CASWRSSGVHGGNEQFF | TGTGCCAGCTGGAGGAGTAGCGGGGTCCACGGTGGCAATGAGCAGTTCTTC
TRBJ1-2 | TRBV19 | . | . | CASSTDSSGAYGYTF | TGTGCCAGTAGTACGGACAGTTCTGGGGCCTATGGCTACACCTTC
TRBJ2-1 | TRBV19 | . | once | CASSIVQDYNEQFF | TGTGCCAGTAGTATCGTTCAGGACTACAATGAGCAGTTCTTC
TRBJ2-4 | TRBV5-6 | . | . | CASSLTDTAKNIQYF | TGTGCCAGCAGCCTTACCGACACTGCCAAAAACATTCAGTACTTC
TRBJ2-2 | TRBV7-3 | TRBD2 | many | CASSSPGGVRAGELFF | TGTGCCAGCAGCTCCCCCGGGGGGGTCCGGGCCGGGGAGCTGTTTTTT
TRBJ2-1 | TRBV11-1 | TRBD2 | . | CASRGLGIDNEQFF | TGTGCCAGCAGGGGACTAGGCATCGACAATGAGCAGTTCTTC
TRBJ2-5 | TRBV7-9 | . | . | CASSPSRAGETQYF | TGTGCCAGCAGCCCGAGTAGGGCGGGAGAGACCCAGTACTTC
TRBJ1-3 | TRBV20-1 | . | . | CSARDNGLASGNTIYF | TGCAGTGCTAGAGATAACGGTCTGGCCTCTGGAAACACCATATATTTT
TRBJ2-3 | TRBV19 | TRBD2 | many | CASSIPQGSGGSTDTQYF | TGTGCCAGTAGTATACCCCAGGGGAGCGGGGGGAGCACAGATACGCAGTATTTT
TRBJ2-7 | TRBV6-1 | TRBD1 | . | CASSPQQGWEQYF | TGTGCCAGCAGTCCCCAACAGGGGTGGGAGCAGTACTTC
TRBJ2-3 | TRBV27 | TRBD2 | many | CASWAGGPADTQYF | TGTGCCAGCTGGGCGGGGGGGCCGGCAGATACGCAGTATTTT
TRBJ2-7 | TRBV29-1 | TRBD1 | . | CSVGPGQGHYEQYF | TGCAGCGTTGGTCCGGGACAGGGGCACTACGAGCAGTACTTC
TRBJ2-5 | TRBV20-1 | . | . | CSARGQGRAYQETQYF | TGCAGTGCTAGAGGGCAGGGCAGGGCGTACCAAGAGACCCAGTACTTC
TRBJ1-2 | TRBV19 | TRBD1 | . | CASSTGQGVGDGYTF | TGTGCCAGTAGCACGGGACAGGGGGTCGGAGATGGCTACACCTTC
TRBJ2-3 | TRBV10-3 | TRBD2 | . | CAISASGGSDTQYF | TGTGCCATCAGTGCTAGCGGGGGGTCAGATACGCAGTATTTT
TRBJ1-1 | TRBV24-1 | . | many | CATEGEGRNTEAFF | TGTGCCACCGAGGGGGAAGGACGGAACACTGAAGCTTTCTTT
TRBJ2-5 | TRBV19 | . | . | CASSIGTGETQYF | TGTGCCAGTAGTATAGGAACAGGGGAGACCCAGTACTTC
TRBJ1-3 | TRBV11-2 | . | many | CASSSGTGYSGNTIYF | TGTGCCAGCAGCTCGGGGACGGGTTACTCTGGAAACACCATATATTTT
TRBJ2-7 | TRBV20-1 | . | . | CSAKGGQTYEQYF | TGCAGTGCTAAGGGGGGACAGACGTACGAGCAGTACTTC
TRBJ2-5 | TRBV11-1 | TRBD1 | . | CASSLDSRTGGVKTQYF | TGTGCCAGCAGCTTAGATAGTAGGACAGGAGGAGTAAAGACCCAGTACTTC
TRBJ1-1 | TRBV10-3 | . | once | CASSGGGNTEAFF | TGTGCCAGTAGCGGGGGCGGGAACACTGAAGCTTTCTTT
TRBJ2-7 | TRBV7-6 | . | . | CANSPQGYEQYF | TGTGCCAACAGCCCCCAGGGGTACGAGCAGTACTTC